These 7 T cell receptor beta chains were all obtained from the same sample, sequenced in a study of shared clonotypes between healthy human individuals. The method was immunoSEQ multiplex PCR; TCRdb's version includes in-frame clones alone and lacks a portion of them. This sample has roughly 1,500,000 clones; 95% to 99% occur once, and the top ten carry about 0.45%. Sample: naive CD4+ T cells sorted from blood. This sample's subset: CD45RA+ positively selected. These receptors originate from a young man in good health.

The V call is TRBV10-3, the J call TRBJ2-2; 10 bases map to TRBD1. V lost 2 bases and J lost 4; bases outside the gene matches: 10. The CDR3 spans 18 residues. Germline V lookup: CDR1 ENHRY, CDR2 SYGVKD. CDR3 loop: CAISERGQGPSSTGELFF. DNA of the CDR3: TGTGCCATCAGTGAGAGGGGACAGGGGCCGAGTAGCACCGGGGAGCTGTTTTTT.

This chain connects TRBV7-2 to TRBJ2-1; 9 bases fit TRBD1. With V trimmed by 4 bases and J by 5 bases, 6 bases remained unmatched. Germline assignment: CDR1 SGHTA and CDR2 FQGNSA. This CDR3 region has 15 residues. The CDR3 nucleotides are TGTGCCAGCAGCTCCGGGACAGGGTCCGACAATGAGCAGTTCTTC. The encoded protein is CASSSGTGSDNEQFF.

With respect to this clone: This specimen includes other DNA sequences encoding the same CDR3. The V call is TRBV5-1, the J call TRBJ2-1, with D hard to call. This CDR3 is 15 amino acids long. Germline V lookup: CDR1 SGHRS, CDR2 YFSETQ. V shed 1 base and J shed 0 bases, with 8 bases lying between them. Here the CDR3 DNA reads TGCGCCAGCAGCTTGCGGCGAAGCTCCTACAATGAGCAGTTCTTC. It specifies CASSLRRSSYNEQFF.

The chain is built from TRBV2 and TRBJ1-5, with D possibly matching TRBD1 (6 bases). This CDR3 region has 14 residues. The V gene lost 6 bases and the J gene lost 4 bases, with 13 bases spanning the gap. The germline CDR1 and CDR2 sequences are SNHLY and FYNNEI. The CDR3 is CASSVDRRNQPQHF. DNA for the CDR3: TGTGCCAGCAGCGTCGACAGGAGAAATCAGCCCCAGCATTTT.

This clone was counted once. V and J are TRBV6-1 and TRBJ2-1, with 8 nucleotides matching TRBD1. The germline CDR1 and CDR2 sequences are MNHNS and SASEGT. The CDR3 length is 15 residues. J gave up 0 bases and V 10 bases, and 8 bases lay outside the gene matches. The CDR3 coding sequence is TGTGCCATTACCCGGGACAGGAGCTCCTACAATGAGCAGTTCTTC. Translating it yields CAITRDRSSYNEQFF.

The V gene is TRBV5-1, the J gene TRBJ2-7; tentative D call: TRBD1 (6 bases). V dropped 4 bases and J dropped 0 bases, with 11 bases sitting between them. Germline V lookup: CDR1 SGHRS, CDR2 YFSETQ. CDR3 length equals 14 residues. CDR3 in amino acids: CASSGQGNSYEQYF. For the CDR3, the DNA is TGCGCCAGCAGCGGCCAGGGGAACTCCTACGAGCAGTACTTC.

The chain couples TRBV28 to TRBJ2-7, with 7 bases that match TRBD1. CDR1 is MDHEN and CDR2 is SYDVKM in the germline V gene. Trimming took 2 bases from V and 5 from J; bases not matched to a gene: 12. The CDR3 contains 16 residues. The CDR3 DNA reads TGTGCCAGCAGTTTACTAATGACAGGGCGAGGACACGAGCAGTACTTC. It encodes CASSLLMTGRGHEQYF. Full variable domain (remainder filled in from reference TRBV28 and TRBJ2-7): DVKVTQSSRYLVKRTGEKVFLECVQDMDHENMFWYRQDPGLGLRLIYFSYDVKMKEKGDIPEGYSVSREKKERFSLILESASTNQTSMYLCASSLLMTGRGHEQYFGPGTRLTVT.